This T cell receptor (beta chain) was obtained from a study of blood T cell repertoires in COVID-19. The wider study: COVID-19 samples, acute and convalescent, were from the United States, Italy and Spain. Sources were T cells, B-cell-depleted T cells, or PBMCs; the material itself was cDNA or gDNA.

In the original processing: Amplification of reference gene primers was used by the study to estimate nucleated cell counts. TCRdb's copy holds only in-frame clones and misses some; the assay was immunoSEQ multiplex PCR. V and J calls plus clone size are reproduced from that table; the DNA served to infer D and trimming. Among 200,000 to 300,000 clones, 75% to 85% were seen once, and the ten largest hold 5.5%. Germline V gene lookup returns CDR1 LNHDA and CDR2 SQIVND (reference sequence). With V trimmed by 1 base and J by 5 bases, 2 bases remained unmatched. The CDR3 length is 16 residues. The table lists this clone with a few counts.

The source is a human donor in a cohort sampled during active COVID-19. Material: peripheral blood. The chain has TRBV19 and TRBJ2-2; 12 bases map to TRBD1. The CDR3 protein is CASSIGDRGRTGELFF. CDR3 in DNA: TGTGCCAGTAGTATAGGGGACAGGGGGCGGACCGGGGAGCTGTTTTTT.